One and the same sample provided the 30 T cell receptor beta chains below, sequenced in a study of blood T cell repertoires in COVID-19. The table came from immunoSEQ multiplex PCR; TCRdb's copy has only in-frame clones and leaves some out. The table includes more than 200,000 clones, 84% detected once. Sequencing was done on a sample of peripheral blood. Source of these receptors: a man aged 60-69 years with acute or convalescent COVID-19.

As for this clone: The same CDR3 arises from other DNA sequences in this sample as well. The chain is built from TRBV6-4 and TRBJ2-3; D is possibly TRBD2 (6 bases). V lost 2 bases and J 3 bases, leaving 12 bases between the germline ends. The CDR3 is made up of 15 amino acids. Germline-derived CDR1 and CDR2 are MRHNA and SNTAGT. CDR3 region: CASSDVGLGTDTQYF. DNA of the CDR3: TGTGCCAGCAGTGACGTGGGACTGGGGACAGATACGCAGTATTTT.

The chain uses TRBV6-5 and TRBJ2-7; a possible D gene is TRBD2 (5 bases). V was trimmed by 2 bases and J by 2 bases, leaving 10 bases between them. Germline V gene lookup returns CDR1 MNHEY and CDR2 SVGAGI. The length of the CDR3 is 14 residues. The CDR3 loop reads CASSYGENPYEQYF. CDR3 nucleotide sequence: TGTGCCAGCAGTTACGGGGAGAACCCCTACGAGCAGTACTTC.

The CDR3 reads CASSSPRTNLNTEAFF. The DNA of the CDR3 is TGTGCCAGCAGCTCTCCTCGGACAAACCTGAACACTGAAGCTTTCTTT. The gene calls are TRBV5-4 and TRBJ1-1, with D maybe TRBD1 (5 bases). The germline V gene has CDR1 SGHNT and CDR2 YYREEE (reference sequence). This CDR3 comprises 16 residues. The V end lost 3 bases, the J end lost 0 bases, and 15 bases lay between the germline ends. Filled out from reference TRBV5-4 and TRBJ1-1, the complete variable domain reads ETGVTQSPTHLIKTRGQQVTLRCSSQSGHNTVSWYQQALGQGPQFIFQYYREEENGRGNFPPRFSGLQFPNYSSELNVNALELDDSALYLCASSSPRTNLNTEAFFGQGTRLTVV.

CDR3 amino acids: CASSSPLSSGRGLGRETQYF. The CDR3 DNA sequence: TGTGCCAGCAGTTCCCCACTTTCGAGCGGGAGAGGGCTTGGTCGAGAGACCCAGTACTTC. The chain recombines TRBV6-2 or TRBV6-3 with TRBJ2-5; TRBD2 matches at 8 bases. The CDR3 has 20 amino acids. The trim removed 4 bases at V and 4 bases at J, leaving 23 bases unmatched. Germline values: CDR1 MNHEY, CDR2 SVGEGT.

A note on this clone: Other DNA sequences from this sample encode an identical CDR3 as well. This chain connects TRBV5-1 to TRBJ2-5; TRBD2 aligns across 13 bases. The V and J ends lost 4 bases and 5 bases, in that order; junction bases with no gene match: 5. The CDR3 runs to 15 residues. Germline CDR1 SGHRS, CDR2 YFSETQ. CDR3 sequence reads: CASSPRTSGGETQYF. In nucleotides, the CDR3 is TGCGCCAGCAGCCCTAGGACTAGCGGGGGTGAGACCCAGTACTTC.

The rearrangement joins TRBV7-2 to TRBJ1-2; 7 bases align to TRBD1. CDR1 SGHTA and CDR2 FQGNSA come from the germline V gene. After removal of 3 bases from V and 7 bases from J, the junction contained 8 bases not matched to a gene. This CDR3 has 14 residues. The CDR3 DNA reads TGTGCCAGCAGCTTTGGCAGACAGGGTCGTGGCTACACCTTC. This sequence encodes CASSFGRQGRGYTF.

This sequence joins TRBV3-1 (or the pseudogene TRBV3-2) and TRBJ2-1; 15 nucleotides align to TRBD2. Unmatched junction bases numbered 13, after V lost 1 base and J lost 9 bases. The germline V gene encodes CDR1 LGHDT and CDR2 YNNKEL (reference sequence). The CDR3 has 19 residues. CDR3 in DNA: TGTGCCAGCAGCCAAGGAGTGATGGGGCCGGGACTAGCGGGAGGTGAGCAGTTCTTC. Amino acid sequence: CASSQGVMGPGLAGGEQFF.

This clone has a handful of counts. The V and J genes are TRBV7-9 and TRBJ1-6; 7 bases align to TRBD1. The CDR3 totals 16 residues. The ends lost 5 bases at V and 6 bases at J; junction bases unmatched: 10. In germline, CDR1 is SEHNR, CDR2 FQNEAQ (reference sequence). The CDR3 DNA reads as TGTGCCAGCAGCCGCTTAGGTGGGACAGCTAATTCACCCCTCCACTTT. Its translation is CASSRLGGTANSPLHF. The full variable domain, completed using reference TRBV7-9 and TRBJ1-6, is DTGVSQNPRHKITKRGQNVTFRCDPISEHNRLYWYRQTLGQGPEFLTYFQNEAQLEKSRLLSDRFSAERPKGSFSTLEIQRTEQGDSAMYLCASSRLGGTANSPLHFGNGTRLTVT.

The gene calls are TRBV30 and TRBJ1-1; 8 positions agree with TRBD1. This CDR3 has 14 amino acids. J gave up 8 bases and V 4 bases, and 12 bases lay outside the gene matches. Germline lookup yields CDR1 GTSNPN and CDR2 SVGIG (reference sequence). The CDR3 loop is CAWTNWGDRGEAFF. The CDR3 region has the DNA TGTGCCTGGACGAACTGGGGCGACAGGGGCGAAGCTTTCTTT.

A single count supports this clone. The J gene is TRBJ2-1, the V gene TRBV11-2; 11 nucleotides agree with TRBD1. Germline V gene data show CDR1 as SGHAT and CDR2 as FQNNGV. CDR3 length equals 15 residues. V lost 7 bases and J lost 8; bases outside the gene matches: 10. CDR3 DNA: TGTGCCAGCATAAAAGGACAGGGGGCGCGAGATGAGCAGTTCTTC. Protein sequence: CASIKGQGARDEQFF.

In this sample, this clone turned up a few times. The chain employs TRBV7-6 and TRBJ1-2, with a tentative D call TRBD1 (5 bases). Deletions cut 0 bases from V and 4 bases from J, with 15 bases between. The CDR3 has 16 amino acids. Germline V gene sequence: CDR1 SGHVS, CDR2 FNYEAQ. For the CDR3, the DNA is TGTGCCAGCAGCTTAGCCTCCGCAGGGCTGGGCTATGGCTACACCTTC. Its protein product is CASSLASAGLGYGYTF. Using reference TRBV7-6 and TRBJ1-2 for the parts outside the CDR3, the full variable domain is GAGVSQSPRYKVTKRGQDVALRCDPISGHVSLYWYRQALGQGPEFLTYFNYEAQQDKSGLPNDRFSAERPEGSISTLTIQRTEQRDSAMYRCASSLASAGLGYGYTFGSGTRLTVV.

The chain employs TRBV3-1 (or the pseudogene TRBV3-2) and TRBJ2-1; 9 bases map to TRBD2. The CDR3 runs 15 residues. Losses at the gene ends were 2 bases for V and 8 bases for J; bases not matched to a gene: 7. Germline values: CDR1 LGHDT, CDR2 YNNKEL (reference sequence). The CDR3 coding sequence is TGTGCCAGCAGCCAAAGCCGCGGGGGGGGTTATGAGCAGTTCTTC. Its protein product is CASSQSRGGGYEQFF.

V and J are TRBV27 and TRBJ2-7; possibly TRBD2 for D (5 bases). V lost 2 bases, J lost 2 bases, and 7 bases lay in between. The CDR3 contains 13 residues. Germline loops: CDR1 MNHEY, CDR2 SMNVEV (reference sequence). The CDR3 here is CASSLQRTYEQYF. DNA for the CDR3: TGTGCCAGCAGTTTACAGCGGACCTACGAGCAGTACTTC.

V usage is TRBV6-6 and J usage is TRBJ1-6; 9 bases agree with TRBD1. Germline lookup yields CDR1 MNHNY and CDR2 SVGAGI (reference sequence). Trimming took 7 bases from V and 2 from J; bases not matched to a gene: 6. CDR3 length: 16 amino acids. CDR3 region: CASTGGQGPYNSPLHF. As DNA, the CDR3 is TGTGCCAGCACCGGTGGACAGGGGCCCTATAATTCACCCCTCCACTTT.

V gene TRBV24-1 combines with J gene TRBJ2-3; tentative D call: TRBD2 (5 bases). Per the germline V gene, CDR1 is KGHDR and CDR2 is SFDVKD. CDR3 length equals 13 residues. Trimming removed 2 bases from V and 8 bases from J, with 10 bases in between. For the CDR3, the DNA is TGTGCCACCAGTGATTCGGACGAGGGTACGCAGTATTTT. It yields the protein CATSDSDEGTQYF.

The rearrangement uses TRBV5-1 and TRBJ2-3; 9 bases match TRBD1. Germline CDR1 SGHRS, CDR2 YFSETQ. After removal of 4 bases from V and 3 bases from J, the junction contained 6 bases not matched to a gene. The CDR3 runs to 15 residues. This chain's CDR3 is CASSLGQGRTDTQYF. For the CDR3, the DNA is TGCGCCAGCAGCCTCGGACAGGGGCGGACAGATACGCAGTATTTT. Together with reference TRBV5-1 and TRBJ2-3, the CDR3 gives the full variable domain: KAGVTQTPRYLIKTRGQQVTLSCSPISGHRSVSWYQQTPGQGLQFLFEYFSETQRNKGNFPGRFSGRQFSNSRSEMNVSTLELGDSALYLCASSLGQGRTDTQYFGPGTRLTVL.

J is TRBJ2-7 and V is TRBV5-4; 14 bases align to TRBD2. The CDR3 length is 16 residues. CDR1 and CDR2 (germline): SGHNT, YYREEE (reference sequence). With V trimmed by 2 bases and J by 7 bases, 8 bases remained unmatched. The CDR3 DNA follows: TGTGCCAGCAGCTTAGGGGGGGGACTAGCGGGAGTGGAGCAGTACTTC. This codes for CASSLGGGLAGVEQYF.

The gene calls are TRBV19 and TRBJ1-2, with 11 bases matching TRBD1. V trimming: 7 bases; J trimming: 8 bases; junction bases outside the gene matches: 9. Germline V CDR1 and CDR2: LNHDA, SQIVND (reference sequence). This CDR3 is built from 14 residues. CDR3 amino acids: CASTPDRGRLGYTF. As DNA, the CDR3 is TGTGCCAGTACCCCGGACAGGGGGCGTCTCGGCTACACCTTC.

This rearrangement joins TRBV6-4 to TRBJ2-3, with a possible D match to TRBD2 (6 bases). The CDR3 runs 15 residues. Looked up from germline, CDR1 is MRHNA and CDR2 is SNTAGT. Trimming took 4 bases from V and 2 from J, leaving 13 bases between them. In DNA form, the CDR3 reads TGTGCCAGCAGTGCGCGAGCGGGCTCCACAGATACGCAGTATTTT. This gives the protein CASSARAGSTDTQYF.

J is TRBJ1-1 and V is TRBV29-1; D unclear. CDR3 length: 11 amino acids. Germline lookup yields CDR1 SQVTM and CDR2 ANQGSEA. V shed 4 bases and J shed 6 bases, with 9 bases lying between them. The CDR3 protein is CSVGSSAEAFF. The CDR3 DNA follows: TGCAGCGTTGGGTCCAGCGCTGAAGCTTTCTTT.

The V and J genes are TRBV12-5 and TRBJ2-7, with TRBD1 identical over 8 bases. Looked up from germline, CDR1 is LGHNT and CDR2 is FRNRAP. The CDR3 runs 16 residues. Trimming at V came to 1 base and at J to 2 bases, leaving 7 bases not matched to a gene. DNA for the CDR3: TGTGCTAGTGGTTTGGGGACAGGGTTGAGCGCCTACGAGCAGTACTTC. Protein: CASGLGTGLSAYEQYF.

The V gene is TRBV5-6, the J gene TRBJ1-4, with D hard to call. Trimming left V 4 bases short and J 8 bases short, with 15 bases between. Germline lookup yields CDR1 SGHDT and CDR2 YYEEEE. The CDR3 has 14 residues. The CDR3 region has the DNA TGTGCCAGCAGCCCCCCTCCGTCCCGGGAAAAACTGTTTTTT. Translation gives CASSPPPSREKLFF. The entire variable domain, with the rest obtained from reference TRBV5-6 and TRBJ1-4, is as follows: DAGVTQSPTHLIKTRGQQVTLRCSPKSGHDTVSWYQQALGQGPQFIFQYYEEEERQRGNFPDRFSGHQFPNYSSELNVNALLLGDSALYLCASSPPPSREKLFFGSGTQLSVL.

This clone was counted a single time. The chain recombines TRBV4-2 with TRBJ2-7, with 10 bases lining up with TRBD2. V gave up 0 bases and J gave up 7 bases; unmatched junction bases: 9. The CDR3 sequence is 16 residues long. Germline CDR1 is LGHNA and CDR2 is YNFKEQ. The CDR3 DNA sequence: TGTGCCAGCAGCCAAGAGTTGGCTAGCGGGAGTTGGGAGCAGTACTTC. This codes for CASSQELASGSWEQYF.

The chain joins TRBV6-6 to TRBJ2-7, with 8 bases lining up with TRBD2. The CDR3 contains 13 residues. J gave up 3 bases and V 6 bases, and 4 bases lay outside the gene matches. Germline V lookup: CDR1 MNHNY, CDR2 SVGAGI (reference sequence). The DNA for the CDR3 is TGTGCCAGCAGCACAGGGACTAGCTACGAGCAGTACTTC. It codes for CASSTGTSYEQYF.

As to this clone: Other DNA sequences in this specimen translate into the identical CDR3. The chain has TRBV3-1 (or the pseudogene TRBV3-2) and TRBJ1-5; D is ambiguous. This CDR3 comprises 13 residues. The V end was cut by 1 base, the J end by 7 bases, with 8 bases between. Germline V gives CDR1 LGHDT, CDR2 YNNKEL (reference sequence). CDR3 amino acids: CASSQGVRQPQHF. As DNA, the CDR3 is TGTGCCAGCAGCCAAGGAGTACGACAGCCCCAGCATTTT.

The CDR3 nucleotides are TGTGCCAGCAGTGGGACAGCGAACAATCAGCCCCAGCATTTT. This codes for CASSGTANNQPQHF. V usage is TRBV2 and J usage is TRBJ1-5, with D possibly being TRBD1 (6 bases). V was trimmed by 4 bases and J by 3 bases, leaving 10 bases between them. From germline, CDR1 is SNHLY and CDR2 FYNNEI. The CDR3 extends over 14 amino acids.

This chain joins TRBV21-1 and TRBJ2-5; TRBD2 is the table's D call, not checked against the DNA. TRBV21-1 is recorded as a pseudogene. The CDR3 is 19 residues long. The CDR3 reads CASSIPGLAGSKGLETQYF. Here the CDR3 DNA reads TGTGCCAGCAGCATCCCGGGACTAGCGGGGTCGAAGGGATTGGAGACCCAGTACTTC.

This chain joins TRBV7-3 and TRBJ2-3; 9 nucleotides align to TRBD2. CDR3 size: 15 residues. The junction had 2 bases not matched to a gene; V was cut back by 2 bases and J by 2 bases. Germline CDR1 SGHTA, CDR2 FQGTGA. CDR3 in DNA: TGTGCCAGCAGCTTACTAGCGGGGACCACAGATACGCAGTATTTT. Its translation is CASSLLAGTTDTQYF.

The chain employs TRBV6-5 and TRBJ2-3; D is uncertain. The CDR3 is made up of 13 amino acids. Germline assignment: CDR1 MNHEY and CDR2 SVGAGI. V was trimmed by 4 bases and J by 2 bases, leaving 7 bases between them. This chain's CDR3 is CASSSDITDTQYF. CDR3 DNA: TGTGCCAGCAGTTCCGACATCACAGATACGCAGTATTTT.

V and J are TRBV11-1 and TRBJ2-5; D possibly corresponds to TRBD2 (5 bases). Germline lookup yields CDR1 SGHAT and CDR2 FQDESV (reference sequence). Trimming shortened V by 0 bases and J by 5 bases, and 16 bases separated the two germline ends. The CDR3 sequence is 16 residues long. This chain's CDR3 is CASSLAEVGGWETQYF. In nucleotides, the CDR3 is TGTGCCAGCAGCTTAGCGGAAGTTGGCGGGTGGGAGACCCAGTACTTC.